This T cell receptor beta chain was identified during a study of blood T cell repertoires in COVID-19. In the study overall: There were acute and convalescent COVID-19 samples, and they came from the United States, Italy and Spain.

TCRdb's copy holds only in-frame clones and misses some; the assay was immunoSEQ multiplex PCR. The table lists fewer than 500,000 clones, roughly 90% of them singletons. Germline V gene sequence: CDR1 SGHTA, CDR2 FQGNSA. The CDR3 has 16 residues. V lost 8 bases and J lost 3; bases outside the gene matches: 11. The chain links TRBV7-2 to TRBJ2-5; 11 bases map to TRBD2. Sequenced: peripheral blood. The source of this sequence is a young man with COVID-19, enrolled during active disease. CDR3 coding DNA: TGTGCCAGCCAATGGGCTAGCGGGAGGAGGGAAGAGACCCAGTACTTC. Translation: CASQWASGRREETQYF.